The next 7 T cell receptor beta chains were all read from a single sample in a study of T-cell reconstitution after alpha-beta-depleted transplantation in children. Molecular barcoding with unique molecular identifiers was used for the TCRbeta library. TCRdb itself ran the PCR reads through MiXCR, one entry per CDR3 protein. The data show about 360,000 distinct CDR3 sequences, roughly 14% seen once. The sequenced sample was PBMCs, obtained from the stem cell graft. The receptors originated from a human donor who donated a stem cell graft to a child with Fanconi anemia.

This chain links TRBV19 with TRBJ2-1, with 8 bases aligning to TRBD2. The J segment lost 6 bases and the V segment lost 0 bases, leaving 4 bases of the junction unmatched. Germline lookup yields CDR1 LNHDA and CDR2 SQIVND (reference sequence). The CDR3 runs to 15 residues. This CDR3 reads CASSIDGLAGNEQFF. The CDR3 coding sequence is TGTGCCAGTAGTATAGATGGACTAGCCGGCAATGAGCAGTTCTTC.

Ten or more counts support this clonotype. V is TRBV9 and J is TRBJ2-2; D perhaps matches TRBD2 (6 bases). V shed 0 bases and J shed 2 bases, with 11 bases lying between them. Germline assignment: CDR1 SGDLS and CDR2 YYNGEE. The CDR3 loop spans 16 amino acids. Here the CDR3 reads CASSVGIAVNTGELFF. CDR3 nucleotide sequence: TGTGCCAGCAGCGTAGGAATAGCGGTAAACACCGGGGAGCTGTTTTTT.

The table lists this clonotype with a few counts. This chain links TRBV20-1 with TRBJ2-3; 10 bases are a match to TRBD2. This CDR3 has 14 amino acids. Looked up from germline, CDR1 is DFQATT and CDR2 is SNEGSKA (reference sequence). V gave up 7 bases and J gave up 3 bases; unmatched junction bases: 7. In DNA, the CDR3 is TGCAGTGGGTTGTCTAGCGGGGGTACAGATACGCAGTATTTT. It is translated as CSGLSSGGTDTQYF.

The table lists this clonotype with a few counts. The chain joins TRBV28 to TRBJ1-5; 8 bases line up with TRBD1. Per germline, CDR1 MDHEN and CDR2 SYDVKM. This CDR3 has 18 amino acids. J gave up 2 bases and V 3 bases, and 12 bases lay outside the gene matches. DNA of the CDR3: TGTGCCAGCAGTTTCCCCCGGTTGGGACAGGTCCGCAATCAGCCCCAGCATTTT. Protein sequence: CASSFPRLGQVRNQPQHF. Filled out from reference TRBV28 and TRBJ1-5, the complete variable domain reads DVKVTQSSRYLVKRTGEKVFLECVQDMDHENMFWYRQDPGLGLRLIYFSYDVKMKEKGDIPEGYSVSREKKERFSLILESASTNQTSMYLCASSFPRLGQVRNQPQHFGDGTRLSIL.

This clonotype showed up just a few times. This chain links TRBV19 with TRBJ1-4, with D possibly being TRBD1 (5 bases). V lost 3 bases to trimming and J lost 0 bases, with 11 bases between them. Germline-derived CDR1 and CDR2 are LNHDA and SQIVND (reference sequence). This CDR3 region has 16 residues. Here the CDR3 reads CASSMGLLSTNEKLFF. The CDR3 DNA is TGTGCCAGTAGTATGGGACTCCTTTCAACTAATGAAAAACTGTTTTTT.

The gene calls are TRBV4-2 and TRBJ1-2; a weak D match, TRBD1 (6 bases). The CDR3 extends over 15 amino acids. V dropped 0 bases and J dropped 6 bases, with 14 bases sitting between them. Germline V gene data show CDR1 as LGHNA and CDR2 as YNFKEQ. CDR3 nucleotide sequence: TGTGCCAGCAGCCAAGAGTCTGACAGGATCGATGGCTACACCTTC. Protein sequence: CASSQESDRIDGYTF.

V gene TRBV20-1 combines with J gene TRBJ2-3, with 8 bases aligning to TRBD2. CDR3 length equals 14 residues. Losses at the gene ends were 2 bases for V and 0 bases for J; bases not matched to a gene: 1. Germline V gene lookup returns CDR1 DFQATT and CDR2 SNEGSKA (reference sequence). CDR3 protein: CSARRGGSTDTQYF. Here the CDR3 DNA reads TGCAGTGCTAGACGGGGGGGAAGCACAGATACGCAGTATTTT.